The source of this TCR beta chain is a study of blood T cell repertoires in COVID-19. Looked up from germline, CDR1 is SGHTA and CDR2 is FQGTGA. Deletions cut 4 bases from V and 6 bases from J, with 23 bases between. The CDR3 spans 17 residues. The assay was immunoSEQ multiplex PCR, and TCRdb's table has in-frame clones only and misses some. The sample yields around 140,000 clones, approximately 88% seen once. The sequenced sample consisted of peripheral blood. The V call is TRBV7-3, the J call TRBJ2-3, with D tentatively TRBD1 (6 bases). This clonotype originated in a human donor in a cohort sampled during active COVID-19. Here the CDR3 DNA reads TGTGCCAGCAGCTCCCGAAGGCAGGGGCACGACCTGGATACGCAGTATTTT. This translates into CASSSRRQGHDLDTQYF.